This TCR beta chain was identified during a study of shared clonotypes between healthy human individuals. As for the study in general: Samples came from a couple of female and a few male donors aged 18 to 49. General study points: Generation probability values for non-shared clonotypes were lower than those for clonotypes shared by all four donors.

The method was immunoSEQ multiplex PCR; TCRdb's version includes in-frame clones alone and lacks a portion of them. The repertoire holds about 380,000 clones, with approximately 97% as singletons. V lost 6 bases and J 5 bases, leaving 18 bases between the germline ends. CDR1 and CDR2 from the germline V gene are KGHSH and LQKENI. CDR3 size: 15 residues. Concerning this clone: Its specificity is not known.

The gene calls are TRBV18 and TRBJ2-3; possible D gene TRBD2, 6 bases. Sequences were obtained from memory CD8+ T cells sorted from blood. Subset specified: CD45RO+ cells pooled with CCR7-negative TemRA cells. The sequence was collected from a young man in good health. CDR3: CASSSGTGDIDTQYF. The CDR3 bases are TGTGCCAGCTCGTCCGGGACTGGGGATATAGATACGCAGTATTTT.